The 20 T cell receptor beta chains below all came from one sample that was sequenced in a study of cytomegalovirus exposure and HLA in healthy donors. This table comes from immunoSEQ multiplex PCR, and its TCRdb copy is limited to in-frame clones, with some not included. The sample gives about 330,000 clones, roughly 87% of which show up once; 1% to 1.5% is in the top ten. Material for sequencing was PBMCs. The receptors were gathered from a woman between 25 and 40 years old in good health and CMV-seropositive.

This chain links TRBV7-2 with TRBJ1-1, with unresolved D. The CDR3 runs to 13 residues. Germline CDR1 and CDR2: SGHTA and FQGNSA. V lost 4 bases to trimming and J lost 7 bases, with 13 bases between them. CDR3 coding DNA: TGTGCCAGCAGCTCTCCTCGTCAGTTTGAAGCTTTCTTT. Amino acid sequence: CASSSPRQFEAFF.

This clone was counted once. The rearrangement uses TRBV13 and TRBJ2-6; possibly TRBD1 or TRBD2 for D (6 bases each). The CDR3 loop spans 17 amino acids. The germline gives CDR1 PRHDT, CDR2 FYEKMQ (reference sequence). V was trimmed by 2 bases and J by 4 bases, leaving 15 bases between them. CDR3 region: CASSLRVGGAGANVLTF. CDR3 DNA: TGTGCCAGCAGCTTACGCGTCGGGGGCGCCGGGGCCAACGTCCTGACTTTC. The complete variable domain, with remaining parts taken from reference TRBV13 and TRBJ2-6, reads AAGVIQSPRHLIKEKRETATLKCYPIPRHDTVYWYQQGPGQDPQFLISFYEKMQSDKGSIPDRFSAQQFSDYHSELNMSSLELGDSALYFCASSLRVGGAGANVLTFGAGSRLTVL.

The chain uses TRBV20-1 and TRBJ1-1; D uncertain. From germline, CDR1 is DFQATT and CDR2 SNEGSKA (reference sequence). Deletions cut 6 bases from V and 11 bases from J, with 7 bases between. The CDR3 has 8 amino acids. CDR3 protein: CSAPRAFF. CDR3 in DNA: TGCAGTGCCCCGAGGGCTTTCTTT.

The chain links TRBV7-3 to TRBJ2-7; D uncertain. Germline V CDR1 and CDR2: SGHTA, FQGTGA. The CDR3 covers 13 residues. V was shortened by 0 bases and J by 6 bases, with 9 bases between the two germline ends. The CDR3 sequence is CASSLTLVSEQYF. As DNA, the CDR3 is TGTGCCAGCAGCTTAACTTTGGTTTCCGAGCAGTACTTC.

The genes are TRBV21-1 and TRBJ2-7; whether TRBD2, the table's D call, matches the DNA was not checked. TRBV21-1 represents a pseudogene. The CDR3 is 8 amino acids. The CDR3 reads CALYEQYF. The CDR3 coding sequence is TGTGCTTTATACGAGCAGTACTTC.

The rearrangement joins TRBV7-2 to TRBJ1-2; the match to TRBD1 covers 9 bases. Germline lookup yields CDR1 SGHTA and CDR2 FQGNSA. V was pared by 3 bases and J by 1 base, with 0 bases of the junction left unmatched. This CDR3 has 14 amino acids. CDR3 in amino acids: CASSLGQGNYGYTF. The CDR3 nucleotides are TGTGCCAGCAGCTTGGGACAGGGTAACTATGGCTACACCTTC.

In its sample, this clone was seen once. The V call is TRBV5-1, the J call TRBJ1-2, with 8 bases aligning to TRBD1. CDR1 and CDR2 from the germline V gene are SGHRS and YFSETQ. The junction had 9 bases not matched to a gene; V was cut back by 1 base and J by 1 base. The CDR3 sequence is 17 residues long. The CDR3 spells CASSLTTGAGFNYGYTF. DNA for the CDR3: TGCGCCAGCAGCTTGACGACAGGGGCGGGTTTTAACTATGGCTACACCTTC.

The chain carries TRBV7-9 and TRBJ1-6; D is unresolved. The CDR3 loop spans 12 amino acids. Germline V gives CDR1 SEHNR, CDR2 FQNEAQ (reference sequence). The ends were cut back, 6 bases at V and 14 bases at J, with 14 bases in the middle. CDR3 sequence: CASRLIREALHF. The CDR3 bases are TGTGCCAGCAGACTTATAAGGGAGGCCCTCCACTTT. The whole variable domain, filled in from reference TRBV7-9 and TRBJ1-6, reads DTGVSQNPRHKITKRGQNVTFRCDPISEHNRLYWYRQTLGQGPEFLTYFQNEAQLEKSRLLSDRFSAERPKGSFSTLEIQRTEQGDSAMYLCASRLIREALHFGNGTRLTVT.

The CDR3, as DNA: TGTGCCAGCAGCTTAGCCGGCCTACTGGGGTCACAAGAGACCCAGTACTTC. Encoded protein: CASSLAGLLGSQETQYF. The chain uses TRBV11-2 and TRBJ2-5; D unclear. Germline V lookup: CDR1 SGHAT, CDR2 FQNNGV. This CDR3 has 17 amino acids. Between the trimmed V and J ends, which lost 1 base and 2 bases, there was a span of 17 bases.

The J gene is TRBJ1-2, the V gene TRBV5-1, with TRBD1 identical over 9 bases. Trimming cost V 4 bases and J 4 bases; bases outside gene matches: 5. This CDR3 has 14 residues. Germline CDR1 and CDR2: SGHRS and YFSETQ. This CDR3 is CASSQGDRVYGYTF. DNA of the CDR3: TGCGCCAGCAGCCAGGGGGACAGGGTCTATGGCTACACCTTC.

J is TRBJ2-5 and V is TRBV11-2; D gene ambiguous. The germline V gene encodes CDR1 SGHAT and CDR2 FQNNGV. V was shortened by 4 bases and J by 13 bases, with 31 bases between the two germline ends. The CDR3 extends over 17 amino acids. CDR3 in amino acids: CASSSSPSRSQETPGYF. CDR3 coding DNA: TGTGCCAGCAGCTCCTCCCCAAGCAGATCCCAAGAGACCCCTGGGTACTTC.

This clone showed up just a few times. The chain employs TRBV4-1 and TRBJ2-1; D possibly corresponds to TRBD2 (5 bases). CDR1 and CDR2 from the germline V gene are MGHRA and YSYEKL. V was clipped by 5 bases and J by 6 bases, with 8 bases between them. This CDR3 spans 12 amino acids. CDR3 amino acids: CASSSSPNEQFF. DNA for the CDR3: TGCGCCAGCAGCTCTAGCCCCAATGAGCAGTTCTTC.

This clone was seen a few times. The chain couples TRBV7-3 to TRBJ1-1; D is uncertain. This CDR3 has 14 residues. Per the germline V gene, CDR1 is SGHTA and CDR2 is FQGTGA. The ends were cut back, 0 bases at V and 4 bases at J, with 9 bases in the middle. CDR3 nucleotides: TGTGCCAGCAGCTTAACGGTGGGCGGCACTGAAGCTTTCTTT. Its protein is CASSLTVGGTEAFF.

The V gene is TRBV4-3, the J gene TRBJ1-5; a weak D match, TRBD1 (5 bases). The V and J ends lost 1 base and 2 bases respectively, with 9 bases between them. The CDR3 consists of 15 residues. Germline CDR1 is LGHNA and CDR2 is YSLEER. CDR3 loop: CASSQVGAGNQPQHF. For the CDR3, the DNA is TGCGCCAGCAGCCAAGTAGGGGCCGGCAATCAGCCCCAGCATTTT.

The chain links TRBV4-1 to TRBJ2-3; TRBD1 agrees at 8 bases. After removal of 0 bases from V and 4 bases from J, the junction contained 12 bases not matched to a gene. The germline V gene has CDR1 MGHRA and CDR2 YSYEKL. The length of the CDR3 is 18 residues. This CDR3 reads CASSQETVQGVNPDTQYF. In DNA form, the CDR3 reads TGCGCCAGCAGCCAAGAGACTGTACAGGGGGTAAATCCAGATACGCAGTATTTT.

This clone was counted only a few times. J is TRBJ1-1 and V is TRBV15, with 11 bases lining up with TRBD1. There are 16 residues in the CDR3. The junction had 1 base not matched to a gene; V was cut back by 1 base and J by 0 bases. Germline CDR1 LNHNV, CDR2 YYDKDF (reference sequence). CDR3 region: CATSRGTGGLNTEAFF. CDR3 nucleotide sequence: TGTGCCACCAGCAGAGGGACAGGGGGCCTGAACACTGAAGCTTTCTTT.

The chain joins TRBV14 to TRBJ2-2, with D perhaps matching TRBD1 or TRBD2 (6 bases each). The CDR3 sequence is 14 residues long. Trimming left V 4 bases short and J 6 bases short, with 12 bases between. The germline V gene has CDR1 SGHDN and CDR2 FVKESK. CDR3 protein: CASSLLGGSGELFF. The CDR3 DNA reads TGTGCCAGCAGCCTCCTAGGGGGGTCCGGGGAGCTGTTTTTT.

The rearrangement joins TRBV9 to TRBJ1-2, with 8 bases fitting TRBD1. V lost 4 bases to trimming and J lost 4 bases; unmatched junction nucleotides: 9. The V gene's germline CDR1 is SGDLS and CDR2 YYNGEE. CDR3 length: 15 residues. In nucleotides, the CDR3 is TGTGCCAGCAGCTATGGACAGGGACCGTTCTATGGCTACACCTTC. Its protein is CASSYGQGPFYGYTF.

The DNA for the CDR3 is TGTGCCAGCAGCCAAGAGTTGGGGGACGGCTACGAGCAGTACTTC. Translated, it gives CASSQELGDGYEQYF. The genes are TRBV4-2 and TRBJ2-7; D tentatively fits TRBD1 or TRBD2 (5 bases each). Germline CDR1 LGHNA, CDR2 YNFKEQ. V gave up 0 bases and J gave up 3 bases, with 12 bases separating them. CDR3 length equals 15 residues.

The chain has TRBV28 and TRBJ1-2; weak D call: TRBD1 (5 bases). V was cut by 8 bases and J by 5 bases, with 18 bases left in between. The CDR3 contains 14 residues. Germline CDR1 and CDR2: MDHEN and SYDVKM. CDR3 amino acids: CASRGTARSYGYTF. CDR3 coding DNA: TGTGCCAGCCGTGGGACCGCCCGATCTTATGGCTACACCTTC.